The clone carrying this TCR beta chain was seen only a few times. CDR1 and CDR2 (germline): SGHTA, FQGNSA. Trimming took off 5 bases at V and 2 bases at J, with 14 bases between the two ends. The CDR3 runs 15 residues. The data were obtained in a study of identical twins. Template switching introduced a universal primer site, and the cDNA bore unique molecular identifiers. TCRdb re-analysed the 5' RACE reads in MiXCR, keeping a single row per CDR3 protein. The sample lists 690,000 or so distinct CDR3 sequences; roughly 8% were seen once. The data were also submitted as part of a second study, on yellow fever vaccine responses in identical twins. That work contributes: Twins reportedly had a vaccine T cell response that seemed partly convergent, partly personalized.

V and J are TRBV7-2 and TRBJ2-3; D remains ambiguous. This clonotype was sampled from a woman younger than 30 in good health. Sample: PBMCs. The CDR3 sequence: CASSLRSGYTDTQYF. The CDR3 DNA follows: TGTGCCAGCAGCCTCAGATCTGGATACACAGATACGCAGTATTTT.